Below are 19 T cell receptor beta chains sequenced from a single sample in a study of blood T cells in healthy people across ages. A J-beta primer mix and a sample-barcoded 5' primer were used in a second PCR of roughly 7 to 12 cycles. TCRdb re-called the 5' RACE reads with MiXCR, one entry per CDR3 protein. Among under 2 million distinct CDR3 sequences, about 31% were seen once, and the ten largest hold about 11%. Sequencing was carried out using blood. The receptors stem from a woman in her twenties or thirties in good health.

The count of this clonotype is one. The chain recombines TRBV9 with TRBJ2-5, with 8 bases lining up with TRBD2. Germline trimming cut 4 bases from V and 4 bases from J; bases unmatched to any gene: 9. Germline loops: CDR1 SGDLS, CDR2 YYNGEE. The CDR3 has 15 residues. The CDR3: CASSSTGGAPETQYF. The CDR3 DNA sequence: TGTGCCAGCAGCTCAACCGGGGGGGCCCCAGAGACCCAGTACTTC.

V is TRBV12-5 and J is TRBJ2-5; D may match TRBD1 or TRBD2 (6 bases each). The CDR3 length is 13 residues. Trimming stripped 6 bases from V and 6 bases from J, with 14 bases between. The germline V gene encodes CDR1 LGHNT and CDR2 FRNRAP. CDR3 sequence: CASGPQGGKTQYF. CDR3 in DNA: TGTGCTAGTGGACCACAGGGAGGAAAGACCCAGTACTTC.

The rearrangement uses TRBV5-1 and TRBJ2-5; 14 bases match TRBD2. The CDR3 is 16 amino acids. Germline V lookup: CDR1 SGHRS, CDR2 YFSETQ. CDR3 in amino acids: CALPWTSGGPGETQYF. DNA of the CDR3: TGCGCTCTGCCCTGGACTAGCGGGGGGCCGGGGGAGACCCAGTACTTC.

V and J are TRBV5-1 and TRBJ2-3; 8 positions match TRBD2. With 2 bases clipped from V and 3 bases from J, the junction kept 8 bases outside the gene matches. Germline loops: CDR1 SGHRS, CDR2 YFSETQ. This CDR3 is 16 amino acids long. CDR3 residues: CASSFVLGLGTDTQYF. DNA for the CDR3: TGCGCCAGCAGCTTTGTGTTGGGACTAGGAACAGATACGCAGTATTTT.

The chain recombines TRBV29-1 with TRBJ2-2, with D uncertain. From germline, CDR1 is SQVTM and CDR2 ANQGSEA. The V end was cut by 2 bases, the J end by 1 base, with 8 bases between. This CDR3 comprises 14 residues. In DNA, the CDR3 is TGCAGCGTTGAACGGGCAGGGAACACCGGGGAGCTGTTTTTT. Amino acid sequence: CSVERAGNTGELFF.

The chain couples TRBV7-2 to TRBJ1-1; 8 bases line up with TRBD1. This CDR3 is built from 15 residues. J gave up 3 bases and V 5 bases, and 8 bases lay outside the gene matches. Germline CDR1 is SGHTA and CDR2 is FQGNSA. The CDR3 DNA reads TGTGCCAGCAGCAGATCCAGGACAGGGCACACTGAAGCTTTCTTT. This gives the protein CASSRSRTGHTEAFF. The whole variable domain, filled in from reference TRBV7-2 and TRBJ1-1, reads GAGVSQSPSNKVTEKGKDVELRCDPISGHTALYWYRQSLGQGLEFLIYFQGNSAPDKSGLPSDRFSAERTGGSVSTLTIQRTQQEDSAVYLCASSRSRTGHTEAFFGQGTRLTVV.

This clonotype was detected a few times. The V call is TRBV5-4, the J call TRBJ2-3; D call uncertain. Germline CDR1 reads SGHNT; CDR2 reads YYREEE (reference sequence). The ends were cut back, 0 bases at V and 2 bases at J, with 10 bases in the middle. This CDR3 has 15 amino acids. This chain's CDR3 is CASSLDLGPTDTQYF. CDR3 nucleotides: TGTGCCAGCAGCTTGGATCTGGGCCCCACAGATACGCAGTATTTT.

This clonotype was picked up one time. At one end, the junction sequence differs from germline, possibly due to a read error. V gene TRBV14 combines with J gene TRBJ2-1; the match to TRBD2 covers 7 bases. The CDR3 loop spans 15 amino acids. Germline values: CDR1 SGHDN, CDR2 FVKESK. The CDR3 loop reads CTSSQTYGGKNEQFF. The CDR3 DNA is TGTACCAGCAGCCAGACCTACGGGGGGAAGAATGAGCAGTTCTTC.

The table lists this clonotype with a few counts. J is TRBJ2-3 and V is TRBV12-3 or TRBV12-4; no clear D gene. The CDR3 length is 15 residues. The V end lost 7 bases, the J end lost 4 bases, and 18 bases lay between the germline ends. The CDR3 bases are TGTGCCAGCACGAAACTCGGGCAGGATGCAGATACGCAGTATTTT. This gives the protein CASTKLGQDADTQYF.

In regard to this clonotype: A much larger clone lies one base from this, so it may be a read error. The rearrangement uses TRBV29-1 and TRBJ2-5; 7 bases are shared with TRBD2. V was pared by 1 base and J by 6 bases, with 23 bases of the junction left unmatched. The CDR3 covers 19 residues. Germline loops: CDR1 SQVTM, CDR2 ANQGSEA. The CDR3 DNA is TGCAGCGTTGAAGCCCTACCCTCATCCGGGACTAACGGGAGTAAGACCCAGTACTTC. The encoded protein is CSVEALPSSGTNGSKTQYF.

This clonotype was seen at least ten times. V gene TRBV7-8 combines with J gene TRBJ1-4, with D unresolved. This CDR3 is built from 14 residues. The germline CDR1 and CDR2 sequences are SGHVS and FQNEAQ. V was trimmed by 1 base and J by 0 bases, leaving 3 bases between them. The CDR3: CASSLETTNEKLFF. The CDR3, as DNA: TGTGCCAGCAGCTTAGAAACAACTAATGAAAAACTGTTTTTT. The variable domain in full, with the rest retrieved from reference TRBV7-8 and TRBJ1-4, is GAGVSQSPRYKVAKRGQDVALRCDPISGHVSLFWYQQALGQGPEFLTYFQNEAQLDKSGLPSDRFFAERPEGSVSTLKIQRTQQEDSAVYLCASSLETTNEKLFFGSGTQLSVL.

This clonotype was seen at least ten times. The V and J genes are TRBV7-9 and TRBJ2-1, with D possibly being TRBD2 (5 bases). CDR1 and CDR2 (germline): SEHNR, FQNEAQ (reference sequence). V was clipped by 4 bases and J by 6 bases, with 10 bases between them. The CDR3 contains 13 residues. The CDR3 DNA sequence: TGTGCCAGCAGCTACGGACTCTTCAATGAGCAGTTCTTC. It translates to CASSYGLFNEQFF.

The chain recombines TRBV20-1 with TRBJ2-2; D gene uncertain. Trimming left V 7 bases short and J 5 bases short, with 11 bases between. This CDR3 comprises 12 residues. Germline V CDR1 and CDR2: DFQATT, SNEGSKA (reference sequence). The CDR3 region has the DNA TGCAGTGTCAGGCGTAGAACCGGGGAGCTGTTTTTT. This encodes CSVRRRTGELFF.

This clonotype was counted between two and nine times. This sequence joins TRBV4-1 and TRBJ2-7; 10 bases are a match to TRBD1. V lost 3 bases to trimming and J lost 4 bases; unmatched junction nucleotides: 6. Germline-derived CDR1 and CDR2 are MGHRA and YSYEKL. The CDR3 contains 15 residues. CDR3 sequence (DNA): TGCGCCAGCAGCCATTCCGGACAGGGGGTTTACGAGCAGTACTTC. As protein: CASSHSGQGVYEQYF.

This clonotype has only a few counts. The chain links TRBV11-2 to TRBJ2-1; TRBD2 matches 12 bases. This CDR3 spans 17 amino acids. Germline CDR1 is SGHAT and CDR2 is FQNNGV. V trimming: 4 bases; J trimming: 3 bases; junction bases outside the gene matches: 7. The DNA for the CDR3 is TGTGCCAGCAGCTCCGTCCTAGCGGGGGGGCGCTACAATGAGCAGTTCTTC. This sequence encodes CASSSVLAGGRYNEQFF.

This chain uses TRBV7-6 with TRBJ2-1, with D uncertain. The CDR3 contains 12 residues. Per the germline V gene, CDR1 is SGHVS and CDR2 is FNYEAQ. The ends were cut back, 5 bases at V and 9 bases at J, with 11 bases in the middle. The CDR3 DNA is TGTGCCAGCAGCCAATCTGAGGTTGAGCAGTTCTTC. Translation gives CASSQSEVEQFF.

This chain connects TRBV27 to TRBJ2-7, with D perhaps matching TRBD2 (5 bases). V was shortened by 11 bases and J by 5 bases, with 19 bases between the two germline ends. Germline V gene lookup returns CDR1 MNHEY and CDR2 SMNVEV (reference sequence). This CDR3 is 13 amino acids long. The CDR3 loop is CASSRRSKDEQYF. In DNA form, the CDR3 reads TGTGCCTCCTCCCGGAGGAGTAAGGACGAGCAGTACTTC.

The gene calls are TRBV6-2 or TRBV6-3 and TRBJ2-7, with 8 bases lining up with TRBD1. CDR3 length: 15 residues. The V gene end was trimmed by 7 bases and the J gene end by 2 bases; junction bases not matched to a gene: 10. The germline CDR1 and CDR2 sequences are MNHEY and SVGEGT. The CDR3 reads CASNSGTGQTYEQYF. CDR3 in DNA: TGTGCCAGCAACTCCGGGACAGGACAAACCTACGAGCAGTACTTC.

This clonotype appeared a single time. The V gene is TRBV12-3 or TRBV12-4, the J gene TRBJ2-7; no firm D call. The CDR3 runs 13 residues. Trimming removed 7 bases from V and 6 bases from J, with 16 bases in between. CDR3 DNA sequence: TGTGCCAGCACCATAAGGACCTACGGCGAGCAGTACTTC. It translates to CASTIRTYGEQYF.